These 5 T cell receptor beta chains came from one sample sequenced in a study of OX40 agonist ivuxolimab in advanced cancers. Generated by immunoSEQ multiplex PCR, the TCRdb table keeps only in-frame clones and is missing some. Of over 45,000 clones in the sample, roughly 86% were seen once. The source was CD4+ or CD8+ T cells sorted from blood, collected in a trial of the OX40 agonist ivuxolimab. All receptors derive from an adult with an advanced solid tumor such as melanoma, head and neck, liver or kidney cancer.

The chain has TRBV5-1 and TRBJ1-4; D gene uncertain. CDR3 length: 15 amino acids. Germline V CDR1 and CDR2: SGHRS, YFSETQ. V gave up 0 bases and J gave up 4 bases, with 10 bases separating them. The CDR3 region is CASSLDARGNEKLFF. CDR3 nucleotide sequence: TGCGCCAGCAGCTTGGACGCTCGAGGTAATGAAAAACTGTTTTTT.

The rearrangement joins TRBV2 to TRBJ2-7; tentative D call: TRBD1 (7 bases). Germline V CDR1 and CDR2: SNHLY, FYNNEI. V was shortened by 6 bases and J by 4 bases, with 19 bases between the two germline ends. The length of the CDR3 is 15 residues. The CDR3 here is CASRGLEGARYEQYF. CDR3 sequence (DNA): TGTGCCAGCAGGGGTCTGGAGGGGGCGAGATACGAGCAGTACTTC. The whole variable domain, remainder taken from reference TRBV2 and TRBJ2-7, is EPEVTQTPSHQVTQMGQEVILRCVPISNHLYFYWYRQILGQKVEFLVSFYNNEISEKSEIFDDQFSVERPDGSNFTLKIRSTKLEDSAMYFCASRGLEGARYEQYFGPGTRLTVT.

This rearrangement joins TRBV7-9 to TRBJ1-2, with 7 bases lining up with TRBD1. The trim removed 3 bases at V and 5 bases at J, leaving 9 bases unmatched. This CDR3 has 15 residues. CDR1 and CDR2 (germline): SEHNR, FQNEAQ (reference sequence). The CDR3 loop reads CASSFLSGTEYGYTF. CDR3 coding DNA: TGTGCCAGCAGCTTTCTGAGTGGGACAGAATATGGCTACACCTTC.

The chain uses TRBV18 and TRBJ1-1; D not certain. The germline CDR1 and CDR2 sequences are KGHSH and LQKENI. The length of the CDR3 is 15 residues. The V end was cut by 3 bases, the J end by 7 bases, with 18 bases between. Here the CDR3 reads CASSPGSGRRYEAFF. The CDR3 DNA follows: TGTGCCAGCTCACCTGGCAGTGGCAGACGTTATGAAGCTTTCTTT.

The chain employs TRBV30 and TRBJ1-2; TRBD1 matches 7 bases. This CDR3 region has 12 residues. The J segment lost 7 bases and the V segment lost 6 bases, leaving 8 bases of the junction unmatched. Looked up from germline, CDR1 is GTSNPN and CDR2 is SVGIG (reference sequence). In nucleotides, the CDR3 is TGTGCCTGCCACAGGGGCGACGGTGGCTACACCTTC. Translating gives CACHRGDGGYTF.